The 31 T cell receptor beta chains reported below all come from one sample, sequenced in a study of sequential checkpoint blockade in melanoma. Stated treatment: randomized to nivolumab then ipilimumab (arm A) or the reverse (arm B). The data were produced by immunoSEQ multiplex PCR, yet TCRdb's version contains in-frame clones alone and is incomplete. The sample has over 9,000 clones; 75% are singletons. The specimen was CD8+ T cells sorted from blood (inferred from file names), collected from a patient given nivolumab and ipilimumab in sequence. The source of these receptors is a human donor with melanoma.

The V and J genes are TRBV7-9 and TRBJ2-1; 11 bases are shared with TRBD2. CDR3 length: 16 residues. V dropped 5 bases and J dropped 3; count of bases not matched to a gene: 6. Germline V gene lookup returns CDR1 SEHNR and CDR2 FQNEAQ (reference sequence). The CDR3 spells CASSPGLAAIYNEQFF. DNA for the CDR3: TGTGCCAGCAGCCCGGGACTAGCGGCAATCTACAATGAGCAGTTCTTC.

The chain combines TRBV29-1 with TRBJ2-3; 9 bases match TRBD1. This CDR3 is 14 amino acids long. Looked up from germline, CDR1 is SQVTM and CDR2 is ANQGSEA. Trimming removed 7 bases from V and 5 bases from J; junction bases left unmatched: 10. CDR3 loop: CSGEKTGGIDTQYF. In DNA, the CDR3 is TGCAGCGGAGAGAAGACAGGGGGAATAGATACGCAGTATTTT.

J is TRBJ2-1 and V is TRBV7-9; TRBD2 agrees at 7 bases. This CDR3 spans 17 amino acids. Unmatched junction bases numbered 12, after V lost 1 base and J lost 6 bases. Per germline, CDR1 SEHNR and CDR2 FQNEAQ (reference sequence). The CDR3 loop reads CASSLVLGGSTGNEQFF. Here the CDR3 DNA reads TGTGCCAGCAGCTTAGTGCTCGGCGGGAGCACGGGCAATGAGCAGTTCTTC. Complete variable domain (other parts from reference TRBV7-9 and TRBJ2-1): DTGVSQNPRHKITKRGQNVTFRCDPISEHNRLYWYRQTLGQGPEFLTYFQNEAQLEKSRLLSDRFSAERPKGSFSTLEIQRTEQGDSAMYLCASSLVLGGSTGNEQFFGPGTRLTVL.

CDR3 sequence reads: CASSPGVAAGTQYF. In DNA form, the CDR3 reads TGTGCCAGCAGTCCCGGAGTAGCGGCAGGTACGCAGTATTTT. The V and J genes are TRBV5-4 and TRBJ2-3, with D maybe TRBD2 (6 bases). The CDR3 has 14 residues. Trimming removed 5 bases at V and 8 bases at J, with 18 bases between. Germline assignment: CDR1 SGHNT and CDR2 YYREEE (reference sequence).

This chain joins TRBV19 and TRBJ1-5, with D tentatively TRBD1 (5 bases). Trimming left V 3 bases short and J 7 bases short, with 13 bases between. Germline lookup yields CDR1 LNHDA and CDR2 SQIVND (reference sequence). This CDR3 is built from 14 residues. The DNA for the CDR3 is TGTGCCAGTAGTATTTGGCAGGGCGACCAGCCCCAGCATTTT. Residues: CASSIWQGDQPQHF.

The J gene is TRBJ2-7, the V gene TRBV6-1, with D perhaps matching TRBD1 (5 bases). CDR3 size: 14 residues. Germline-derived CDR1 and CDR2 are MNHNS and SASEGT. V was cut by 5 bases and J by 6 bases, with 17 bases left in between. The CDR3 spells CASSKGLGFGEQYF. CDR3 coding DNA: TGTGCCAGCAGTAAGGGGCTTGGTTTCGGCGAGCAGTACTTC.

The rearrangement joins TRBV4-3 to TRBJ1-1; no definite D call. This CDR3 spans 15 amino acids. In germline, CDR1 is LGHNA, CDR2 YSLEER. V was cut by 0 bases and J by 0 bases, with 8 bases left in between. The CDR3 DNA sequence: TGCGCCAGCAGCCAAGAAGGACTCCTGAACACTGAAGCTTTCTTT. Translation: CASSQEGLLNTEAFF.

The chain links TRBV4-3 to TRBJ2-5, with 7 bases fitting TRBD1. The V and J ends lost 4 bases and 5 bases, in that order; junction bases with no gene match: 7. The CDR3 is 14 amino acids. The germline V gene encodes CDR1 LGHNA and CDR2 YSLEER. The CDR3 spells CASSPNGQEETQYF. The DNA of the CDR3 is TGCGCCAGCAGCCCCAATGGACAGGAGGAGACCCAGTACTTC.

This clone was seen just once. The V gene is TRBV4-3, the J gene TRBJ2-7; a weak D match, TRBD2 (5 bases). Germline CDR1 and CDR2: LGHNA and YSLEER. Deletions cut 0 bases from V and 1 base from J, with 10 bases between. The CDR3 sequence is 15 residues long. This CDR3 is CASSQEMDSSYEQYF. For the CDR3, the DNA is TGCGCCAGCAGCCAAGAAATGGACTCTTCCTACGAGCAGTACTTC.

CDR3 sequence reads: CASSVRQWGGEAFF. CDR3 bases: TGTGCCAGCAGCGTCCGACAGTGGGGAGGTGAAGCTTTCTTT. This sequence joins TRBV7-9 and TRBJ1-1; TRBD1 might be the D (5 bases). V dropped 5 bases and J dropped 7 bases, with 17 bases sitting between them. The CDR3 has 14 amino acids. CDR1 is SEHNR, CDR2 FQNEAQ, per germline (reference sequence).

The chain recombines TRBV4-3 with TRBJ1-1; D remains ambiguous. The germline V gene encodes CDR1 LGHNA and CDR2 YSLEER. CDR3 length: 15 amino acids. V was clipped by 4 bases and J by 0 bases, with 12 bases between them. The CDR3: CASSREDNVNTEAFF. CDR3 nucleotide sequence: TGCGCCAGCAGCCGAGAAGACAACGTGAACACTGAAGCTTTCTTT.

This clone has only a few counts. The chain combines TRBV4-1 with TRBJ2-2; weak D call: TRBD2 (5 bases). Germline V gives CDR1 MGHRA, CDR2 YSYEKL. V lost 0 bases to trimming and J lost 13 bases, with 21 bases between them. CDR3 length equals 16 residues. In DNA form, the CDR3 reads TGCGCCAGCAGCCAAGATTGGCGACAAACGGACCGGGGGCTGTTTTTT. This encodes CASSQDWRQTDRGLFF.

The chain is built from TRBV6-5 and TRBJ1-5; no reliable D call. The CDR3 consists of 13 residues. Germline loops: CDR1 MNHEY, CDR2 SVGAGI. The V gene lost 0 bases and the J gene lost 5 bases, with 5 bases spanning the gap. The CDR3 loop reads CASSYSEYQPQHF. The DNA of the CDR3 is TGTGCCAGCAGTTACTCCGAGTATCAGCCCCAGCATTTT.

This rearrangement joins TRBV19 to TRBJ2-3, with TRBD2 matching 9 bases. CDR3 length: 17 residues. The V gene end was trimmed by 0 bases and the J gene end by 3 bases; junction bases not matched to a gene: 7. Germline V gene lookup returns CDR1 LNHDA and CDR2 SQIVND (reference sequence). CDR3 in DNA: TGTGCCAGTAGTATAGATCCGTCGGCGGGAGGGACAGATACGCAGTATTTT. Protein sequence: CASSIDPSAGGTDTQYF.

The chain employs TRBV5-4 and TRBJ2-2; 12 bases align to TRBD2. Germline-derived CDR1 and CDR2 are SGHNT and YYREEE (reference sequence). The trim removed 2 bases at V and 1 base at J, leaving 6 bases unmatched. The CDR3 sequence is 18 residues long. The CDR3 loop is CASSLPGLAGVNTGELFF. DNA for the CDR3: TGTGCCAGCAGCTTACCGGGACTAGCGGGCGTGAACACCGGGGAGCTGTTTTTT.

The chain carries TRBV7-8 and TRBJ2-7; D gene unclear. CDR1 SGHVS and CDR2 FQNEAQ come from the germline V gene. V was trimmed by 2 bases and J by 6 bases, leaving 8 bases between them. CDR3 length: 12 amino acids. The CDR3 sequence is CASSLIDREQYF. CDR3 DNA sequence: TGTGCCAGCAGCTTAATAGATCGCGAGCAGTACTTC.

The gene calls are TRBV7-6 and TRBJ2-1; 10 bases map to TRBD2. J lost 5 bases, V lost 1 base, and 8 bases had no gene match. The CDR3 is 17 residues long. Per the germline V gene, CDR1 is SGHVS and CDR2 is FNYEAQ. CDR3 sequence: CASSLGGLAGDDNEQFF. CDR3 DNA: TGTGCCAGCAGCTTAGGAGGTCTAGCGGGGGACGACAATGAGCAGTTCTTC.

This sequence joins TRBV21-1 and TRBJ2-7; the D call in the table, TRBD1, was not verified against the DNA. TRBV21-1 is an annotated pseudogene. The CDR3 loop spans 15 amino acids. CDR3 protein: CASSNGTGISYEQYF. The CDR3 region has the DNA TGTGCCAGCAGCAATGGAACAGGGATCTCCTACGAGCAGTACTTC.

The V and J genes are TRBV4-1 and TRBJ1-3; TRBD1 might be the D (6 bases). Germline V CDR1 and CDR2: MGHRA, YSYEKL. This CDR3 comprises 16 residues. V was pared by 2 bases and J by 2 bases, with 13 bases between. The CDR3 nucleotides read TGCGCCAGCAGCCAATCCCCCGGGACAACTGGAAACACCATATATTTT. Amino acid sequence: CASSQSPGTTGNTIYF.

The chain joins TRBV30 to TRBJ1-6, with 8 positions matching TRBD1. Trimming removed 2 bases from V and 10 bases from J; junction bases left unmatched: 7. Germline V CDR1 and CDR2: GTSNPN, SVGIG (reference sequence). This CDR3 comprises 14 residues. The CDR3 bases are TGTGCCTGGAGTACGACAGGGGAGAGCTCACCCCTCCACTTT. This sequence encodes CAWSTTGESSPLHF. The whole variable domain, remainder taken from reference TRBV30 and TRBJ1-6, is SQTIHQWPATLVQPVGSPLSLECTVEGTSNPNLYWYRQAAGRGLQLLFYSVGIGQISSEVPQNLSASRPQDRQFILSSKKLLLSDSGFYLCAWSTTGESSPLHFGNGTRLTVT.

The chain carries TRBV7-9 and TRBJ2-5; D unresolved. The germline V and J ends were trimmed by 1 base and 5 bases, with 11 bases remaining between them. The CDR3 spans 14 residues. Germline values: CDR1 SEHNR, CDR2 FQNEAQ (reference sequence). This chain's CDR3 is CASSLVSGSETQYF. In nucleotides, the CDR3 is TGTGCCAGCAGCTTAGTTTCAGGTAGTGAGACCCAGTACTTC.

This CDR3 is CASSIGRSTDTQYF. The CDR3 DNA is TGTGCCAGTAGTATTGGCAGAAGCACAGATACGCAGTATTTT. The chain has TRBV19 and TRBJ2-3; D gene ambiguous. Per the germline V gene, CDR1 is LNHDA and CDR2 is SQIVND (reference sequence). Trimming removed 3 bases from V and 0 bases from J, with 7 bases in between. This CDR3 is built from 14 residues.

The chain employs TRBV7-9 and TRBJ1-1, with D unclear. This CDR3 has 14 residues. CDR1 and CDR2 (germline): SEHNR, FQNEAQ (reference sequence). The V and J ends lost 3 bases and 3 bases respectively, with 11 bases between them. CDR3 DNA sequence: TGTGCCAGCAGCTTTTACGGTTCCTACACTGAAGCTTTCTTT. It encodes CASSFYGSYTEAFF.

The chain employs TRBV14 and TRBJ2-5; 7 bases align to TRBD2. The CDR3 covers 16 residues. Germline CDR1 reads SGHDN; CDR2 reads FVKESK. The V and J ends lost 0 bases and 4 bases, in that order; junction bases with no gene match: 8. The CDR3 DNA follows: TGTGCCAGCAGCCAAGAATTCGGCGGGAGTTCAGAGACCCAGTACTTC. Translation: CASSQEFGGSSETQYF.

This clone was counted once. This sequence joins TRBV25-1 and TRBJ1-2; no firm D call. The CDR3 loop spans 13 amino acids. Germline V gene data show CDR1 as MGHDK and CDR2 as SYGVNS. V was shortened by 7 bases and J by 3 bases, with 12 bases between the two germline ends. For the CDR3, the DNA is TGTGCCAGCACCTCCGACACTTACTATGGCTACACCTTC. As protein: CASTSDTYYGYTF.

The J gene is TRBJ2-7, the V gene TRBV6-5, with D tentatively TRBD1 (5 bases). The germline V and J ends were trimmed by 0 bases and 1 base, with 7 bases remaining between them. CDR1 and CDR2 (germline): MNHEY, SVGAGI. This CDR3 has 14 residues. The CDR3 DNA follows: TGTGCCAGCAGTTACTCGCAGGGTTCCTACGAGCAGTACTTC. It encodes CASSYSQGSYEQYF.

This chain's CDR3 is CASSHTTSSYEQYF. In DNA, the CDR3 is TGCGCCAGCAGCCACACTACAAGCTCCTACGAGCAGTACTTC. The rearrangement joins TRBV4-3 to TRBJ2-7; D not resolved. Looked up from germline, CDR1 is LGHNA and CDR2 is YSLEER. This CDR3 spans 14 amino acids. The ends were cut back, 3 bases at V and 0 bases at J, with 9 bases in the middle.

This chain links TRBV5-4 with TRBJ2-7; TRBD2 agrees at 13 bases. The germline gives CDR1 SGHNT, CDR2 YYREEE (reference sequence). The CDR3 is 16 residues long. After removal of 4 bases from V and 1 base from J, the junction contained 5 bases not matched to a gene. CDR3 region: CASSEGLAGLSYEQYF. Written as DNA, the CDR3 is TGTGCCAGCAGCGAGGGACTAGCGGGACTTTCCTACGAGCAGTACTTC.

The chain couples TRBV11-1 to TRBJ1-4; a weak D match, TRBD1 (5 bases). The CDR3 length is 15 residues. Trimming stripped 5 bases from V and 0 bases from J, with 10 bases between. Germline lookup yields CDR1 SGHAT and CDR2 FQDESV (reference sequence). CDR3: CASSPQGSTNEKLFF. CDR3 bases: TGTGCCAGCAGCCCGCAGGGTTCAACTAATGAAAAACTGTTTTTT.

The chain couples TRBV5-1 to TRBJ2-1, with D tentatively TRBD2 (5 bases). The CDR3 runs 13 residues. Germline CDR1 reads SGHRS; CDR2 reads YFSETQ. V was trimmed by 3 bases and J by 6 bases, leaving 10 bases between them. The CDR3 DNA reads TGCGCCAGCAGCTGGAGGAGTAGCAATGAGCAGTTCTTC. This codes for CASSWRSSNEQFF.

This clone was detected a few times. V usage is TRBV6-1 and J usage is TRBJ2-7, with a weak D call TRBD2 (6 bases). CDR1 MNHNS and CDR2 SASEGT come from the germline V gene. V lost 1 base, J lost 1 base, and 11 bases lay in between. The CDR3 totals 15 residues. CDR3 DNA sequence: TGTGCCAGCAGTGAAGAGGGTAGCGGTTCCTACGAGCAGTACTTC. It yields the protein CASSEEGSGSYEQYF.